This TCR beta chain was retrieved from a study of blood T cell repertoires in COVID-19. Source study methods: Estimates of nucleated cell counts were drawn from the amplification of reference gene primers. Clones were read by immunoSEQ multiplex PCR, and TCRdb kept only the in-frame ones, dropping some. The V and J calls and clone size were taken over from that table, and D and trimming were inferred from the DNA. The data contain some 170,000 clones, just under 90% of them singletons. The CDR3 consists of 17 residues. Trimming cost V 2 bases and J 2 bases; bases outside gene matches: 9. The germline V gene has CDR1 LNHDA and CDR2 SQIVND (reference sequence). Seattle participants joined during active infection and were tracked over time.

Sequenced sample: peripheral blood. The V and J genes are TRBV19 and TRBJ1-5, with 7 bases identical to TRBD1. The source of this sequence is a woman aged 70 to 79 with COVID-19, enrolled during active disease. The CDR3 region has the DNA TGTGCCAGTAGTATACTCGGGTTCGACAGGGGCAATCAGCCCCAGCATTTT. Residues: CASSILGFDRGNQPQHF. Looking up the rest from reference TRBV19 and TRBJ1-5 gives the full variable domain: DGGITQSPKYLFRKEGQNVTLSCEQNLNHDAMYWYRQDPGQGLRLIYYSQIVNDFQKGDIAEGYSVSREKKESFPLTVTSAQKNPTAFYLCASSILGFDRGNQPQHFGDGTRLSIL.